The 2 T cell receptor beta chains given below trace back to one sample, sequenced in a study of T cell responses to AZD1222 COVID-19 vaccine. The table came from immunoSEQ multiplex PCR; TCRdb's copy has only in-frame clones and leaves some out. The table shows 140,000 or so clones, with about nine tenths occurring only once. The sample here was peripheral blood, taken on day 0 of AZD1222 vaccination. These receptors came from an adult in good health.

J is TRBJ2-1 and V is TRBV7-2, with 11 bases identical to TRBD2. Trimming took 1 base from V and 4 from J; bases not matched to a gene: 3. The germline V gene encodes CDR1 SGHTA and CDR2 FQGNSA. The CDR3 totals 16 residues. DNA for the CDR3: TGTGCCAGCAGCTTAGGACTAGCGGGACGGTACAATGAGCAGTTCTTC. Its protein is CASSLGLAGRYNEQFF.

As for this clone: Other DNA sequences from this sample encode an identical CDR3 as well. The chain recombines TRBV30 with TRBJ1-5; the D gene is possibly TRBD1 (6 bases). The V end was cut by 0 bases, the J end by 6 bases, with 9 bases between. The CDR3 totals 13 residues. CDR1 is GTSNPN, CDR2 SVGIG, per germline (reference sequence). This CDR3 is CAWSVTGGQPQHF. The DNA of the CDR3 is TGTGCCTGGAGTGTGACAGGAGGTCAGCCCCAGCATTTT.